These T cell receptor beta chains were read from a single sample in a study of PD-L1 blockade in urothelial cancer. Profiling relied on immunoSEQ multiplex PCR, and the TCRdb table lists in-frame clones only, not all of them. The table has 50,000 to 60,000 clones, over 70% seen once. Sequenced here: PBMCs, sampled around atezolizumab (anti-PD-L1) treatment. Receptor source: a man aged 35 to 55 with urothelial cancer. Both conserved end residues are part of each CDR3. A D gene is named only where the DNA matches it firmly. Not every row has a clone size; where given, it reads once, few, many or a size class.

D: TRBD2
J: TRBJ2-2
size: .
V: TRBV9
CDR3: CASSEGGGLAGGHDTGELFF
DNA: TGTGCCAGCAGCGAGGGGGGGGGACTAGCGGGAGGACATGACACCGGGGAGCTGTTTTTT

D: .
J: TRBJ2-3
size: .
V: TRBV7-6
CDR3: CASSLGAGDTQYF
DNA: TGTGCCAGCAGCTTAGGGGCAGGAGATACGCAGTATTTT

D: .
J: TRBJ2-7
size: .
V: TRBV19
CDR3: CASTGARPYEQYF
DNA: TGTGCCAGTACCGGAGCCCGTCCCTACGAGCAGTACTTC

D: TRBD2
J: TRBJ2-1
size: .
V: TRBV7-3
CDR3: CASSLRPPTSGWVGSFDEQFF
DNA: TGTGCCAGCAGCTTACGGCCTCCGACTAGCGGGTGGGTAGGGTCATTCGATGAGCAGTTCTTC

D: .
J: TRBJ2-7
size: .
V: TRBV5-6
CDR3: CATEDMFGTEQYF
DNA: TGTGCCACCGAGGACATGTTTGGCACCGAGCAGTACTTC

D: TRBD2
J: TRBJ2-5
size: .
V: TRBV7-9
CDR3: CASSTRRTSGTPGETQYF
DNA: TGTGCCAGCAGCACACGAAGGACTAGCGGGACTCCGGGGGAGACCCAGTACTTC

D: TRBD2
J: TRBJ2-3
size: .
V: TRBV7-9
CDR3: CASSVPIRLAGTTDTQYF
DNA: TGTGCCAGCAGCGTGCCGATTCGACTAGCGGGGACCACAGATACGCAGTATTTT

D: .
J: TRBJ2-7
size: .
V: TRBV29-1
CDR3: CSVEGQGINEQYF
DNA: TGCAGCGTTGAAGGGCAGGGGATAAACGAGCAGTACTTC

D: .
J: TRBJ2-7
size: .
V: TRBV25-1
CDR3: CASSKQAEQYF
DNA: TGTGCCAGCAGTAAACAGGCCGAGCAGTACTTC

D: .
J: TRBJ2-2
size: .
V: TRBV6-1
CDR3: CASSISEDTGELFF
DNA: TGTGCCAGCAGCATTAGCGAAGACACCGGGGAGCTGTTTTTT

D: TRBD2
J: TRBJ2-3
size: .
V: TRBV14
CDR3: CASSQVGRLTTDTQYF
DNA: TGTGCCAGCAGCCAAGTCGGGAGGCTTACTACAGATACGCAGTATTTT

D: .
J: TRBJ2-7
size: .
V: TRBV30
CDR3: CAWSIAAGEQYF
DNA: TGTGCCTGGAGTATAGCCGCGGGGGAGCAGTACTTC

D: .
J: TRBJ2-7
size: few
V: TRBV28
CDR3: CASTSGGGGSYEQYF
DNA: TGTGCCAGCACCTCCGGAGGGGGGGGGAGCTACGAGCAGTACTTC

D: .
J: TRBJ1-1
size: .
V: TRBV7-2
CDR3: CASSLDPMNTEAFF
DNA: TGTGCCAGCAGCTTAGATCCCATGAACACTGAAGCTTTCTTT

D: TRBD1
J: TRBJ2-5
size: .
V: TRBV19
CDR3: CASRRTGTEKTQYF
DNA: TGTGCCAGTAGAAGGACCGGGACAGAAAAGACCCAGTACTTC

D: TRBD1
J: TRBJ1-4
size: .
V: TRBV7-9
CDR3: CASTGQGREKLFF
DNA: TGTGCCAGCACCGGACAGGGAAGGGAAAAACTGTTTTTT

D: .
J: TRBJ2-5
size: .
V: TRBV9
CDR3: CASSAQTGQETQYF
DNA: TGTGCCAGCAGCGCACAGACAGGACAAGAGACCCAGTACTTC

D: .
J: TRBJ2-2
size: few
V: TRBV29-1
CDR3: CSVDEGVGGELFF
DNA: TGCAGCGTTGACGAGGGGGTAGGCGGGGAGCTGTTTTTT

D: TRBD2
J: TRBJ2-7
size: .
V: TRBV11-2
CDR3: CASSPPGTSAAYEQYF
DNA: TGTGCCAGCAGCCCACCCGGGACTAGCGCCGCCTACGAGCAGTACTTC

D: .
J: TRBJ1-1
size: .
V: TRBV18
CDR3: CASSRGGGKNTEAFF
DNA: TGTGCCAGCTCACGGGGTGGCGGGAAAAACACTGAAGCTTTCTTT

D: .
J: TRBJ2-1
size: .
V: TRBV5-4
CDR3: CASSFGQGPYNEQFF
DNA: TGTGCCAGCAGCTTCGGGCAGGGCCCCTACAATGAGCAGTTCTTC

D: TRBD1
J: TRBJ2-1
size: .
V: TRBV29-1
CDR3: CSVEPGTGGVGSYNEQFF
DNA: TGCAGCGTGGAGCCAGGGACAGGGGGCGTGGGGTCCTACAATGAGCAGTTCTTC

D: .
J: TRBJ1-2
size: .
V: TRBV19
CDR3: CASWTLDYGYTF
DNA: TGTGCCAGTTGGACTCTCGACTATGGCTACACCTTC

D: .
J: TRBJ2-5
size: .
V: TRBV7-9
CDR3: CASSLGGGETQYF
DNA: TGTGCCAGCAGCTTAGGTGGGGGGGAGACCCAGTACTTC

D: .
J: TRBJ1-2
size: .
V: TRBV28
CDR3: CASSFSLRVYGYTF
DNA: TGTGCCAGCAGTTTTTCCCTACGTGTCTATGGCTACACCTTC

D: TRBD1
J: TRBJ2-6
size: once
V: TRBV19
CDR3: CASSLDRSGANVLTF
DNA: TGTGCCAGTAGTTTGGACAGGTCTGGGGCCAACGTCCTGACTTTC

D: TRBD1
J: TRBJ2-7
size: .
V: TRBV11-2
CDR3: CASSPTRTGPNEQYF
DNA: TGTGCCAGCAGCCCCACCAGGACAGGGCCCAACGAGCAGTACTTC

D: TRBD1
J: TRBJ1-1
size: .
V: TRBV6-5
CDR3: CASRSGQGETEAFF
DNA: TGTGCCAGCAGGTCGGGACAGGGTGAGACTGAAGCTTTCTTT

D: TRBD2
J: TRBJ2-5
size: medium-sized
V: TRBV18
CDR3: CASSPPRGRKETQYF
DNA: TGTGCCAGCTCACCGCCGCGGGGGAGGAAAGAGACCCAGTACTTC

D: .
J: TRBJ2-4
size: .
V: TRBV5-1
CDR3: CASSLRGDIQYF
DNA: TGCGCCAGCAGCTTGAGGGGTGACATTCAGTACTTC

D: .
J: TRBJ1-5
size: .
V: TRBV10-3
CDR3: CAITEGIGQPQHF
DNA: TGTGCCATCACGGAGGGGATAGGTCAGCCCCAGCATTTT

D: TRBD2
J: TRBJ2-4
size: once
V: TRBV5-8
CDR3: CASRSWLGLTSGKAKNIQYF
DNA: TGTGCCAGCAGGTCCTGGTTGGGGCTGACTAGCGGGAAAGCCAAAAACATTCAGTACTTC

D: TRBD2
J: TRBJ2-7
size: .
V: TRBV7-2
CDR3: CASSLGDYSPVDSYEQYF
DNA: TGTGCCAGCAGCCTGGGGGACTACTCCCCAGTGGACTCCTACGAGCAGTACTTC

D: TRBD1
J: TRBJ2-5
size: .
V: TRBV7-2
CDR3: CASSPRTGAETQYF
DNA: TGTGCCAGCAGCCCTAGGACAGGCGCCGAGACCCAGTACTTC

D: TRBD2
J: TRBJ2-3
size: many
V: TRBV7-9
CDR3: CASSPKRRESDTQYF
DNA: TGTGCCAGCAGCCCAAAAAGGCGGGAGTCAGATACGCAGTATTTT

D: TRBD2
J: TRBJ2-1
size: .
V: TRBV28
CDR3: CASSLRGRSYNEQFF
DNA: TGTGCCAGCAGTTTACGCGGGAGGTCCTACAATGAGCAGTTCTTC

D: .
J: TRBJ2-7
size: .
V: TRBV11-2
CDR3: CASSLTGTYEQYF
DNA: TGTGCCAGCAGCTTAACAGGGACCTACGAGCAGTACTTC

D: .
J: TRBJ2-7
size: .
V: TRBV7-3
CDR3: CASGPKPSRKEGTYEQYF
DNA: TGTGCCAGCGGCCCGAAACCCAGCCGAAAGGAGGGAACCTACGAGCAGTACTTC

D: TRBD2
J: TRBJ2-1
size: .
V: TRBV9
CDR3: CASSDGLVQGSPPGYNEQFF
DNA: TGTGCCAGCAGCGACGGACTAGTCCAGGGATCCCCGCCTGGCTACAATGAGCAGTTCTTC

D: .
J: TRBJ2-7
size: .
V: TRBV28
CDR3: CAISSAAYEQYF
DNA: TGTGCCATCTCGAGTGCGGCCTACGAGCAGTACTTC